These 6 T cell receptor beta chains were all obtained from the same sample, sequenced in a study of blood T cell repertoires in COVID-19. TCRdb's table, derived via immunoSEQ multiplex PCR, lists solely in-frame clones and lacks some. The table lists roughly 340,000 clones, more than 70% of them singletons, with 6% to 8.5% in the top ten. Sequencing input: peripheral blood. Receptor source: a woman in her seventies with COVID-19, enrolled during active disease.

This chain connects TRBV2 to TRBJ1-3; D gene uncertain. V lost 6 bases and J lost 1, with 7 bases in between. The CDR3 totals 13 residues. Germline loops: CDR1 SNHLY, CDR2 FYNNEI. This CDR3 reads CASSSGSGNTIYF. CDR3 coding DNA: TGTGCCAGCAGCTCGGGTTCTGGAAACACCATATATTTT.

This clone was seen only once. This chain uses TRBV5-1 with TRBJ2-5; possibly TRBD1 for D (5 bases). The V gene's germline CDR1 is SGHRS and CDR2 YFSETQ. This CDR3 spans 13 amino acids. Trimming took off 0 bases at V and 2 bases at J, with 5 bases between the two ends. CDR3 in amino acids: CASSLDRQETQYF. CDR3 nucleotide sequence: TGCGCCAGCAGCTTGGACAGGCAAGAGACCCAGTACTTC.

The chain employs TRBV18 and TRBJ2-7, with D perhaps matching TRBD1 (5 bases). The CDR3 has 14 amino acids. The V end lost 2 bases, the J end lost 2 bases, and 10 bases lay between the germline ends. Germline-derived CDR1 and CDR2 are KGHSH and LQKENI. In nucleotides, the CDR3 is TGTGCCAGCTCACCAAGGACACAGACCTACGAGCAGTACTTC. Amino acid sequence: CASSPRTQTYEQYF.

The V gene is TRBV7-9, the J gene TRBJ1-1; tentative D call: TRBD1 (5 bases). V was shortened by 6 bases and J by 4 bases, with 21 bases between the two germline ends. Per germline, CDR1 SEHNR and CDR2 FQNEAQ (reference sequence). The CDR3 is 16 residues long. CDR3 sequence: CASSYPQRQFGTEAFF. In DNA, the CDR3 is TGTGCCAGCAGTTATCCCCAAAGACAGTTCGGCACTGAAGCTTTCTTT.

J is TRBJ1-1 and V is TRBV12-3 or TRBV12-4; D not resolved. V was trimmed by 5 bases and J by 4 bases, leaving 8 bases between them. CDR3 length: 12 residues. CDR3 sequence: CASSVLATEAFF. CDR3 bases: TGTGCCAGCAGTGTTTTGGCCACTGAAGCTTTCTTT.

The chain carries TRBV29-1 and TRBJ1-2; D unresolved. Germline-derived CDR1 and CDR2 are SQVTM and ANQGSEA. V was clipped by 0 bases and J by 4 bases, with 15 bases between them. CDR3 length: 15 residues. The CDR3 spells CSVEDPGGMFYGYTF. The CDR3 region has the DNA TGCAGCGTTGAAGATCCGGGCGGGATGTTCTATGGCTACACCTTC.